The present T cell receptor beta chain was sequenced within a study of radiation and T cells in renal cell carcinoma. Clones were read by immunoSEQ multiplex PCR, and TCRdb kept only the in-frame ones, dropping some. Among 40,000 to 60,000 clones listed, 80% were seen once. Germline V gives CDR1 LNHNV, CDR2 YYDKDF (reference sequence). Trimming took 5 bases from V and 8 from J; bases not matched to a gene: 6. This CDR3 has 14 residues. The time point here: blood 2 weeks post-SBRT. Indicated treatment: 15 Gy SBRT to primary tumor, nephrectomy 4 weeks later. This receptor was taken from a woman in her seventies with renal cell carcinoma. This chain connects TRBV15 to TRBJ2-1; 10 bases fit TRBD2. Material: blood, obtained from a patient whose treatment included radiotherapy and nephrectomy. CDR3 protein: CATSSLAGMDEQFF. CDR3 in DNA: TGTGCCACCAGCTCACTAGCGGGAATGGATGAGCAGTTCTTC.